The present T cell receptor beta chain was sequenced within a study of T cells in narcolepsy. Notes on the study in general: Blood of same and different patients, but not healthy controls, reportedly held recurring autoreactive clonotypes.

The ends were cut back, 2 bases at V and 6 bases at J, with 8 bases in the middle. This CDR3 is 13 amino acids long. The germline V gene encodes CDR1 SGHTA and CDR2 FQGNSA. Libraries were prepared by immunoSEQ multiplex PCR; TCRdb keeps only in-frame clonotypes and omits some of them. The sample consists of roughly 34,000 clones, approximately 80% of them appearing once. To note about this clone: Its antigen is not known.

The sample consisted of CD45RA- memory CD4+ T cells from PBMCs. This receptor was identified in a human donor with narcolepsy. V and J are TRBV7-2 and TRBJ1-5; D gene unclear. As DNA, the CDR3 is TGTGCCAGCAGCTTAAGTGATAGTCAGCCCCAGCATTTT. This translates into CASSLSDSQPQHF.